Listed below are T cell receptor beta chains from one sample, sequenced in a study of blood T cell repertoires in COVID-19. Sequenced by immunoSEQ multiplex PCR; TCRdb stores in-frame clones only, minus some. The sample consists of under 150,000 clones, approximately 83% of them appearing once. The sample was peripheral blood. Receptor source: a woman aged 60-70 years with acute or convalescent COVID-19. Each CDR3 is given with its conserved first and last residue. Fields, in order: clone size, D gene, V gene, J gene, CDR3 DNA, CDR3 protein. D genes are given only for firm matches. Clone size appears in some rows only: once, few, many, or a class for an expanded clone.

size: .
D: TRBD2
V: TRBV7-2
J: TRBJ2-2
DNA: TGTGCCAGCAGCTTAGGGACTAGCGGGAGGCGGCTTGGCGGGGAGCTGTTTTTT
CDR3: CASSLGTSGRRLGGELFF

size: .
D: TRBD1
V: TRBV10-3
J: TRBJ1-1
DNA: TGTGCCATCAGTGAGTCAGGGACAGCATTGAACACTGAAGCTTTCTTT
CDR3: CAISESGTALNTEAFF

size: .
D: TRBD2
V: TRBV5-1
J: TRBJ2-7
DNA: TGCGCCAGCAGCAGGGATAGCGGGAATCGCTACGAGCAGTACTTC
CDR3: CASSRDSGNRYEQYF

size: .
D: .
V: TRBV28
J: TRBJ2-7
DNA: TGTGCCAGCAGTTTATCTGGACTAAACGCCTACGAGCAGTACTTC
CDR3: CASSLSGLNAYEQYF

size: .
D: .
V: TRBV7-9
J: TRBJ1-4
DNA: TGTGCCAGCGGTCCAGGGGACGAAAAACTGTTTTTT
CDR3: CASGPGDEKLFF

size: once
D: TRBD2
V: TRBV15
J: TRBJ2-1
DNA: TGTGCCACCAGCAGAGGCCTAGCGGCCCTTGTCAATGAGCAGTTCTTC
CDR3: CATSRGLAALVNEQFF

size: .
D: .
V: TRBV6-5
J: TRBJ1-4
DNA: TGTGCCAGCAGTTACTCGAGTTCGGGTGGGGAAAAACTGTTTTTT
CDR3: CASSYSSSGGEKLFF

size: .
D: TRBD2
V: TRBV19
J: TRBJ2-1
DNA: TGTGCCAGTAGTATAGGCGGGAGAGCCTACAATGAGCAGTTCTTC
CDR3: CASSIGGRAYNEQFF

size: once
D: TRBD1
V: TRBV28
J: TRBJ1-2
DNA: TGTGCCAGCAGTACACGGACAGGGGCTAACTATGGCTACACCTTC
CDR3: CASSTRTGANYGYTF

size: .
D: .
V: TRBV19
J: TRBJ1-5
DNA: TGTGCCAGTAGCACTCAGGCACAGATTCATCAGCCCCAGCATTTT
CDR3: CASSTQAQIHQPQHF

size: .
D: .
V: TRBV11-2
J: TRBJ1-1
DNA: TGTGCCAGCAGCTTGGCCCCCCGGAACACTGAAGCTTTCTTT
CDR3: CASSLAPRNTEAFF

size: .
D: TRBD1
V: TRBV4-3
J: TRBJ1-2
DNA: TGCGCCAGCAGCCCCGGACAGGGCCACTATGGCTACACCTTC
CDR3: CASSPGQGHYGYTF

size: few
D: .
V: TRBV29-1
J: TRBJ1-3
DNA: TGCAGCGTTGGCGGACAGGGAAACACCATATATTTT
CDR3: CSVGGQGNTIYF

size: .
D: TRBD1
V: TRBV29-1
J: TRBJ2-7
DNA: TGCAGCGTTGAGGGGACAGGGGGCTACGAGCAGTACTTC
CDR3: CSVEGTGGYEQYF

size: .
D: .
V: TRBV3-1/TRBV3-2
J: TRBJ1-3
DNA: TGTGCCAGCAGCCAAGATTGGAAGGGGAAGGTCTACACCATATATTTT
CDR3: CASSQDWKGKVYTIYF

size: .
D: .
V: TRBV24-1
J: TRBJ2-3
DNA: TGTGCCACCAGTGATCCCCCCAGGGTAGATACGCAGTATTTT
CDR3: CATSDPPRVDTQYF

size: few
D: .
V: TRBV21-1
J: TRBJ1-4
DNA: TGTGCCAGCACCCAAACCTTTGGAACAGCTGATCGTGTTTTT
CDR3: CASTQTFGTADRVF